This TCR beta chain came from a study of human T cells and chemical hapten exposure. In the library, unique molecular identifiers were attached to individual cDNA molecules. Per the original data handling: Counts of TCRs in each sample centred on a median of around 96,000 and extended from about 20,000 to 690,000. TCRdb processed the 5' RACE reads anew with MiXCR; each CDR3 protein has one entry. None of the V and J calls come from the authors' own analysis; TCRdb made them. The sample shows 70,000 to 85,000 distinct CDR3 sequences, about 15% of them seen only once. Trimming stripped 8 bases from V and 4 bases from J, with 9 bases between. This CDR3 spans 12 amino acids. Per germline, CDR1 MNHEY and CDR2 SVGEGT. Unfractionated whole blood yielded total RNA.

This clonotype was obtained from a female donor in good health. V usage is TRBV6-2 or TRBV6-3 and J usage is TRBJ2-1; possible D gene TRBD1, 5 bases. The CDR3 coding sequence is TGTGCCAGCTTGACAGTTTACAATGAGCAGTTCTTC. This codes for CASLTVYNEQFF.